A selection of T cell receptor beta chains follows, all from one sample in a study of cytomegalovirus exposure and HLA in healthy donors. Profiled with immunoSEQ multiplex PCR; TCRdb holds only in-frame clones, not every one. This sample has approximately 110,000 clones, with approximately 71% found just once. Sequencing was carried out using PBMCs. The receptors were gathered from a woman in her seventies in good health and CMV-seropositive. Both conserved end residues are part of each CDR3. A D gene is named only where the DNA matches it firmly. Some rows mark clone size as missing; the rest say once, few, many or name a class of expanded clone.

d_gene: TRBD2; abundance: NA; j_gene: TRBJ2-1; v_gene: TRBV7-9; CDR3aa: CASSLGLAGVNEQFF; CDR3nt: TGTGCCAGCAGCTTAGGACTAGCGGGGGTGAATGAGCAGTTCTTC
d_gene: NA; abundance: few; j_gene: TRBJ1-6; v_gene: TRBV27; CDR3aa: CASKTRLGRVGSPLHF; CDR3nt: TGTGCCAGCAAAACCCGCCTGGGGAGGGTCGGTTCACCCCTCCACTTT
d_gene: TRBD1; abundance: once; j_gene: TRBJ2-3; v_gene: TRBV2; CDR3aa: CASYTTGLGTDTQYF; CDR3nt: TGTGCCAGCTACACGACAGGGTTAGGCACAGATACGCAGTATTTT
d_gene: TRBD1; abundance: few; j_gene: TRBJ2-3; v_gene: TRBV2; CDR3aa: CASKGTADTQYF; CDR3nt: TGTGCCAGCAAGGGGACAGCAGATACGCAGTATTTT
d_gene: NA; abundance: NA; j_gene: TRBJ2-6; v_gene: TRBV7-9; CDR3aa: CASGPYGANVLTF; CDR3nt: TGTGCCAGCGGGCCGTATGGGGCCAACGTCCTGACTTTC
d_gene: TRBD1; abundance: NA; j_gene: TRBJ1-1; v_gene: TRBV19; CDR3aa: CASSIMGQGTEAFF; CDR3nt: TGTGCCAGTAGTATAATGGGACAGGGCACTGAAGCTTTCTTT
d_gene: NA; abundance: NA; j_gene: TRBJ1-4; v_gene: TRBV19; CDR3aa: CASSSGVGATNEKLFF; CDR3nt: TGTGCCAGTAGTTCGGGGGTTGGAGCAACTAATGAAAAACTGTTTTTT
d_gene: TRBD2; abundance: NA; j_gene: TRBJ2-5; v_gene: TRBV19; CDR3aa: CASTGTSGGRSETQYF; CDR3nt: TGTGCCAGTACCGGGACTAGCGGGGGCCGGTCAGAGACCCAGTACTTC
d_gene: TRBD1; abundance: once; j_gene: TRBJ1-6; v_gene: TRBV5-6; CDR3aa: CASSQPGQTSPLHF; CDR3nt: TGTGCCAGCAGCCAACCGGGACAGACTTCACCCCTCCACTTT
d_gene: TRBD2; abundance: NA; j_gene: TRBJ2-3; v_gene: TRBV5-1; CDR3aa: CASSLQGTSGTDTQYF; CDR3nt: TGCGCCAGCAGCTTGCAGGGGACTAGCGGCACAGATACGCAGTATTTT
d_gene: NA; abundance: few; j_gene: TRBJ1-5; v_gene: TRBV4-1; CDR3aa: CASSQAYISNQPQHF; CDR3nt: TGCGCCAGCAGCCAAGCCTATATTAGCAATCAGCCCCAGCATTTT
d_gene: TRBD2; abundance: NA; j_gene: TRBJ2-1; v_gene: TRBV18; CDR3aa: CASSPPSLAGGPEQFF; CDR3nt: TGTGCCAGCTCACCACCGTCTCTAGCGGGGGGGCCTGAGCAGTTCTTC
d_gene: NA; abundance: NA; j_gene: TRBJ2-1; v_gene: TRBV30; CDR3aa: CAWSEGINEQFF; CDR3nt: TGTGCCTGGAGTGAGGGGATCAATGAGCAGTTCTTC
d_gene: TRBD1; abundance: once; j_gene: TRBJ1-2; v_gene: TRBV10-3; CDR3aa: CAISESTGGAFGYTF; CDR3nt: TGTGCCATCAGTGAGTCGACAGGGGGAGCCTTCGGCTACACCTTC
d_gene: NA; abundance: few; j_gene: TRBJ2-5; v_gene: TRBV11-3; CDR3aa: CASSFSGQETQYF; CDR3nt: TGTGCCAGCAGCTTTTCAGGGCAAGAGACCCAGTACTTC
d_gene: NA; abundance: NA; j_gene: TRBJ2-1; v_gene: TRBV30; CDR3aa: CAWTRFEDNEQFF; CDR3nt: TGTGCCTGGACGAGGTTCGAGGACAATGAGCAGTTCTTC
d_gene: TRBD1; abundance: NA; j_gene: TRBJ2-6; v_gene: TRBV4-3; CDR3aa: CASSPLGQPSSGANVLTF; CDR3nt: TGCGCCAGCAGCCCTCTGGGACAGCCTAGCTCTGGGGCCAACGTCCTGACTTTC
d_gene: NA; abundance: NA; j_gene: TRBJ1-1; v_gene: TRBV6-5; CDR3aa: CASEDSRGAFF; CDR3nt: TGTGCCAGCGAAGACAGTCGGGGGGCTTTCTTT
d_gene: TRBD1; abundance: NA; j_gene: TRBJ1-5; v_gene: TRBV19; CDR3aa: CASRPETGDPNQPQHF; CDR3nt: TGTGCCAGCAGGCCGGAGACAGGGGATCCCAATCAGCCCCAGCATTTT
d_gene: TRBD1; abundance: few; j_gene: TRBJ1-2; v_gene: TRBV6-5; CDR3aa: CASRGTGERGLGYTF; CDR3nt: TGTGCCAGCAGGGGGACAGGTGAAAGGGGTCTTGGCTACACCTTC
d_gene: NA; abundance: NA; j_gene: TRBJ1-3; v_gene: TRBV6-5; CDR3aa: CASSSGQILNTIYF; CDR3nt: TGTGCCAGCAGCTCCGGACAGATTCTAAACACCATATATTTT
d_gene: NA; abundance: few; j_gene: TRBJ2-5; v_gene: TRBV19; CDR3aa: CASSIQGLVETQYF; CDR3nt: TGTGCCAGTAGTATTCAGGGGCTGGTGGAGACCCAGTACTTC
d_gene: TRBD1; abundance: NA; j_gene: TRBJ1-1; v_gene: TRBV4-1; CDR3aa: CASSQGQGRTEAFF; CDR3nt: TGCGCCAGCAGCCAAGGACAGGGTCGTACTGAAGCTTTCTTT
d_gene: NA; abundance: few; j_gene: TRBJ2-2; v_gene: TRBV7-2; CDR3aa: CASSPWGGDTGELFF; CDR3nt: TGTGCCAGCAGCCCCTGGGGGGGCGACACCGGGGAGCTGTTTTTT
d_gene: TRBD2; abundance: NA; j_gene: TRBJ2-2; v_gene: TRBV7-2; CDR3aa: CASSLGLAGLTGELFF; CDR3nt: TGTGCCAGCAGCTTAGGACTAGCGGGGTTAACCGGGGAGCTGTTTTTT
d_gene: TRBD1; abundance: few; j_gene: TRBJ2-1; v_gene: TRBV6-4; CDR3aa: CASSDSLNTGGLYNEQFF; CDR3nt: TGTGCCAGCAGTGACTCACTCAATACAGGGGGCCTTTACAATGAGCAGTTCTTC
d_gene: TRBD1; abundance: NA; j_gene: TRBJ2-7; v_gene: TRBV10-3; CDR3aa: CAISLQGDGEQYF; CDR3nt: TGTGCCATCAGTTTACAGGGGGATGGCGAGCAGTACTTC
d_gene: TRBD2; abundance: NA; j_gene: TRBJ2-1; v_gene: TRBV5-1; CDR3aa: CASSPGGSGLYNEQFF; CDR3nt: TGCGCCAGCAGCCCGGGGGGGAGCGGGCTTTACAATGAGCAGTTCTTC
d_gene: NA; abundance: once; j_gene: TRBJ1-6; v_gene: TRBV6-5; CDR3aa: CASSRGSSYSPLHF; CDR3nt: TGTGCCAGCAGTCGGGGGTCTTCATATTCACCCCTCCACTTT
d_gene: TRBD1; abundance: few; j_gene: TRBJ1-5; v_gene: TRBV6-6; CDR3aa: CASSFGDRGNNQPQHF; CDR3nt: TGTGCCAGCAGTTTCGGGGACAGGGGCAACAATCAGCCCCAGCATTTT
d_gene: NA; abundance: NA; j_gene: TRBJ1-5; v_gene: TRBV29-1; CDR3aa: CSVETMGPRAGNQPQHF; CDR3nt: TGCAGCGTTGAGACGATGGGTCCAAGGGCAGGGAATCAGCCCCAGCATTTT
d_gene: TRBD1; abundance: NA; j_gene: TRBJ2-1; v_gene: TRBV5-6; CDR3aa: CASSWGQGVGHEQFF; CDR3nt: TGTGCCAGCAGTTGGGGACAGGGGGTCGGGCATGAGCAGTTCTTC
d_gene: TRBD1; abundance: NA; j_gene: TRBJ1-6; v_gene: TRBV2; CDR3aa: CASSPTGGRSPLHF; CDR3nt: TGTGCCAGCAGTCCTACAGGGGGCCGTTCACCCCTCCACTTT
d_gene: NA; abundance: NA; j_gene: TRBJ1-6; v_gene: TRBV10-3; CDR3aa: CATKGDGGSPLHF; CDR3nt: TGTGCCACCAAGGGAGACGGTGGTTCACCCCTCCACTTT
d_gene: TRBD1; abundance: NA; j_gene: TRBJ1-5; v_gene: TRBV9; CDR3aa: CASSPGQGYQPQHF; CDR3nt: TGTGCCAGCAGCCCGGGACAGGGATACCAGCCCCAGCATTTT
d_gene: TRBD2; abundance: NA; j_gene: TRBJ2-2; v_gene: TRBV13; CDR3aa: CASSRRAGGPNTGELFF; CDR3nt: TGTGCCAGCAGCCGAAGAGCGGGGGGGCCTAACACCGGGGAGCTGTTTTTT
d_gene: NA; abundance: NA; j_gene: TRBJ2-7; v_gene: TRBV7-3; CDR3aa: CASSLSGAEQYF; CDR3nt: TGTGCCAGCAGCTTAAGTGGGGCCGAGCAGTACTTC
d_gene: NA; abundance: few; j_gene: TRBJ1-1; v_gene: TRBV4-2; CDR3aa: CASSQVSRGETEAFF; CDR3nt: TGTGCCAGCAGCCAAGTCTCCAGGGGTGAAACTGAAGCTTTCTTT
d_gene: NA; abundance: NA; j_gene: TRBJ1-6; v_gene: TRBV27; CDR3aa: CASSLGRDSPLHF; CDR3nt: TGTGCCAGCAGTTTAGGGCGAGATTCACCCCTCCACTTT
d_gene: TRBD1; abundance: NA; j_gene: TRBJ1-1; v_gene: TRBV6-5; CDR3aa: CASSYSRGGGTEAFF; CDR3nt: TGTGCCAGCAGTTACTCACGAGGGGGCGGCACTGAAGCTTTCTTT
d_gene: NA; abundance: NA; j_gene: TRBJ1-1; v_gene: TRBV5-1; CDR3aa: CASSEADPAPEAFF; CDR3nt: TGCGCCAGCTCCGAGGCGGATCCCGCACCTGAAGCTTTCTTT
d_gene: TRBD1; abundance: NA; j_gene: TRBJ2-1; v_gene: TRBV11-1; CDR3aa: CASSLVGDRSYNEQFF; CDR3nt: TGTGCCAGCAGCTTAGTGGGGGACAGGAGCTACAATGAGCAGTTCTTC